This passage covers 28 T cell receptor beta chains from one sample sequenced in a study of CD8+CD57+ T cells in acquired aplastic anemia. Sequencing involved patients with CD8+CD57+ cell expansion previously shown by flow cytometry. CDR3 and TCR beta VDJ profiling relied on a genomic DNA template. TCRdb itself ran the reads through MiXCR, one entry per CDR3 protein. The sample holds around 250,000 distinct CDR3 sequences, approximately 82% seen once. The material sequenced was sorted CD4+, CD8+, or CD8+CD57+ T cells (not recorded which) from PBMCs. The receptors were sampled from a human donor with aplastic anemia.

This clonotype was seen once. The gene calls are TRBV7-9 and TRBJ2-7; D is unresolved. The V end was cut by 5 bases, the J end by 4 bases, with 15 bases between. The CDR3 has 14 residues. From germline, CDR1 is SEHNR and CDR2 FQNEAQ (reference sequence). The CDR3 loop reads CASSGRRSAYEQYF. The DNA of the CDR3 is TGTGCCAGCAGCGGCCGAAGAAGCGCGTACGAGCAGTACTTC.

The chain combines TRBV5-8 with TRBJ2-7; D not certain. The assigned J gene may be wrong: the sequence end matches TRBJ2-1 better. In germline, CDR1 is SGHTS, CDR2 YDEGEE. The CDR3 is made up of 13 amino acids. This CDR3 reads CASSLARAYEQFF. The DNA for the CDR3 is TGTGCCAGCAGCTTAGCTCGAGCCTACGAGCAGTTCTTC.

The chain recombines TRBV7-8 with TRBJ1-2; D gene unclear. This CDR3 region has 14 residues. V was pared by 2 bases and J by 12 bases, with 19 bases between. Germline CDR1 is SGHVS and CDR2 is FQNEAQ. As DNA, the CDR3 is TGTGCCAGCAGCTTACCGGTTGGGCCCCAGACGCACACCTTC. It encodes CASSLPVGPQTHTF. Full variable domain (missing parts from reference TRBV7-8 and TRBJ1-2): GAGVSQSPRYKVAKRGQDVALRCDPISGHVSLFWYQQALGQGPEFLTYFQNEAQLDKSGLPSDRFFAERPEGSVSTLKIQRTQQEDSAVYLCASSLPVGPQTHTFGSGTRLTVV.

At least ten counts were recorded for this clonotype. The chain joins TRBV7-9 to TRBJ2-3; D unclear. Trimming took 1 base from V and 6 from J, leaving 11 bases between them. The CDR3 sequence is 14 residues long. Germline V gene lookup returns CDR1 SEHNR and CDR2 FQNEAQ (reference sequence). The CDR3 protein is CASSLERSPDTQYF. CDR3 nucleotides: TGTGCCAGCAGCTTAGAGCGAAGTCCCGATACGCAGTATTTT.

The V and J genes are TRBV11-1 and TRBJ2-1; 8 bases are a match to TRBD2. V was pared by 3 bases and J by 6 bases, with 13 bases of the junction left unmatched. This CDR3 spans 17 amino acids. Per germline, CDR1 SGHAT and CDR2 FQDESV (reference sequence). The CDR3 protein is CASSFQRSGRSSNEQFF. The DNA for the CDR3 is TGTGCCAGCAGCTTTCAAAGAAGCGGGAGATCTTCCAATGAGCAGTTCTTC.

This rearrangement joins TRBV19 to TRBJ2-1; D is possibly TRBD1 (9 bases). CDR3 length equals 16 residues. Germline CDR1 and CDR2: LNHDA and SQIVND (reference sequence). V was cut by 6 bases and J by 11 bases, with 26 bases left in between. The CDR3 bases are TGTGCCAGTAGCGGGACAGGGACTAGTTCCTATGATCAGCAGTTCTTC. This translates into CASSGTGTSSYDQQFF.

In DNA form, the CDR3 reads TGCGCCAGCAGAGGGACTAGCGGGAAACGGCAGTTCTTC. As protein: CASRGTSGKRQFF. This chain uses TRBV5-1 with TRBJ2-1, with 13 positions matching TRBD2. Germline V gene data show CDR1 as SGHRS and CDR2 as YFSETQ. This CDR3 comprises 13 residues. Trimming at V came to 5 bases and at J to 12 bases, leaving 5 bases not matched to a gene.

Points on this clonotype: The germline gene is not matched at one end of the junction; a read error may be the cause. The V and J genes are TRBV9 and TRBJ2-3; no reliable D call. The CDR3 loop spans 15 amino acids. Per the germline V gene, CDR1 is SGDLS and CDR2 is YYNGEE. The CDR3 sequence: CASRVAGNSQYFQYF. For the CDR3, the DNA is TGTGCCAGCAGAGTAGCTGGGAACAGCCAGTACTTCCAGTATTTT.

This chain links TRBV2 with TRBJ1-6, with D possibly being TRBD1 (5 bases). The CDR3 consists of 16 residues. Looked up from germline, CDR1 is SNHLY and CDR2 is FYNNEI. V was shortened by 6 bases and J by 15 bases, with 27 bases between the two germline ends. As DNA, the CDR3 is TGTGCCAGCAGCGCCGACAGCGCCTCCTATCATTATTTCCTCCACTTT. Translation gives CASSADSASYHYFLHF.

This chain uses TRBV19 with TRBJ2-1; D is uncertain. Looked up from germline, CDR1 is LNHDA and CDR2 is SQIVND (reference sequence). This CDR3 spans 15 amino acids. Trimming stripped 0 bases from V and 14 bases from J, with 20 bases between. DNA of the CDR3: TGTGCCAGTAGTATAGATCGCGACCGGTACAATTATGAGTTCTTC. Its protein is CASSIDRDRYNYEFF. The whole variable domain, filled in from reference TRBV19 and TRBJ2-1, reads DGGITQSPKYLFRKEGQNVTLSCEQNLNHDAMYWYRQDPGQGLRLIYYSQIVNDFQKGDIAEGYSVSREKKESFPLTVTSAQKNPTAFYLCASSIDRDRYNYEFFGPGTRLTVL.

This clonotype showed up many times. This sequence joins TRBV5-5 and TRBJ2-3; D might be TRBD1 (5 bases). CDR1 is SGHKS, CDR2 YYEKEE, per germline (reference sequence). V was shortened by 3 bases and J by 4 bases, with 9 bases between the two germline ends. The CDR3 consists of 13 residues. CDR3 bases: TGTGCCAGCAGCTCCTCACAGGCAGATACGCAGTATTTT. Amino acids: CASSSSQADTQYF.

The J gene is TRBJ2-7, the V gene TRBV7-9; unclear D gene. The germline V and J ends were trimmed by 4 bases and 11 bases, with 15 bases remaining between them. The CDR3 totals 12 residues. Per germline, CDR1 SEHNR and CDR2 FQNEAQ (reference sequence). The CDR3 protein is CASSSVAEPEYF. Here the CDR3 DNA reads TGTGCCAGCAGCTCAGTAGCAGAGCCCGAGTACTTC.

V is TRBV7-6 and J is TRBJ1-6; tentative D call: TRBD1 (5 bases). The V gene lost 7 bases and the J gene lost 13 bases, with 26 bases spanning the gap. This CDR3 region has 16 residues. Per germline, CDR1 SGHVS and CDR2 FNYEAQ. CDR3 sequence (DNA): TGTGCCAGCACCCTAGGGAGCGTCCCCTCTGGGGCCCCCCTCCACTTT. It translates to CASTLGSVPSGAPLHF.

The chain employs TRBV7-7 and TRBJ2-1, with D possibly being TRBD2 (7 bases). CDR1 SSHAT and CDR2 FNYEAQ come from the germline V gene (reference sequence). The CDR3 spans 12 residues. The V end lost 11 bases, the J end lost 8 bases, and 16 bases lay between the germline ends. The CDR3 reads CAVLGGADEQFF. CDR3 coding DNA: TGTGCCGTTCTTGGGGGGGCAGATGAGCAGTTCTTC.

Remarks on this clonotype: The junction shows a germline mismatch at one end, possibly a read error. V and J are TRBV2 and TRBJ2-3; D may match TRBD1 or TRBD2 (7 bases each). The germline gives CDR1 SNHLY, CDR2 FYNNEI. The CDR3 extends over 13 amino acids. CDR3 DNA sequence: TGTGCCAGCAGTGACGGGGGGACAGATGAGCAGTGTTTC. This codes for CASSDGGTDEQCF.

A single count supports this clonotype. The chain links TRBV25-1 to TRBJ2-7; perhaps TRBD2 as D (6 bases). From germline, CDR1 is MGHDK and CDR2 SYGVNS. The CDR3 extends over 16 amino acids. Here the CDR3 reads CATSALARAGDYEQYV. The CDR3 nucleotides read TGTGCCACCAGTGCCCTAGCGCGAGCGGGTGATTACGAGCAGTACGTC.

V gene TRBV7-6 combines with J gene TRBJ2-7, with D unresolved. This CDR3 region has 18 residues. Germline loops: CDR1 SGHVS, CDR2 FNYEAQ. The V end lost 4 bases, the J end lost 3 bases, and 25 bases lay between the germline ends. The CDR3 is CASSSHPGGSPLHYEQYV. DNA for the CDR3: TGTGCCAGCAGCTCTCATCCGGGCGGTTCACCCCTCCACTACGAGCAGTACGTC.

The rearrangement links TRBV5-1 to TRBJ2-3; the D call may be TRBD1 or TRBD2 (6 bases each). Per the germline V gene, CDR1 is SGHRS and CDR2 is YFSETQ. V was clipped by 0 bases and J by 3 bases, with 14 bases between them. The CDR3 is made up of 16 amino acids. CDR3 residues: CASSLGRDISTDTQYF. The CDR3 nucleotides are TGCGCCAGCAGCTTGGGGAGGGACATTTCAACAGATACGCAGTATTTT.

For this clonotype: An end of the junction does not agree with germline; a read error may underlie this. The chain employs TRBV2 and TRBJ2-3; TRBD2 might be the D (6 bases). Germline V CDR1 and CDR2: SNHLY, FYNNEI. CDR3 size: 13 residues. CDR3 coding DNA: TGTGCCAGCGGGGACTGGTATAGAGATAAGCAGTATTTT. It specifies CASGDWYRDKQYF.

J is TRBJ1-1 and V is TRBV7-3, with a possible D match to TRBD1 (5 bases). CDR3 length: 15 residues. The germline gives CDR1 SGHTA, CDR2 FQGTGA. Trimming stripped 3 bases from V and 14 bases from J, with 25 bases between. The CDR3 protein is CASSFNRAGNSYSFF. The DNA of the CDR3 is TGTGCCAGCAGCTTTAATAGGGCAGGGAACAGTTATTCGTTCTTT.

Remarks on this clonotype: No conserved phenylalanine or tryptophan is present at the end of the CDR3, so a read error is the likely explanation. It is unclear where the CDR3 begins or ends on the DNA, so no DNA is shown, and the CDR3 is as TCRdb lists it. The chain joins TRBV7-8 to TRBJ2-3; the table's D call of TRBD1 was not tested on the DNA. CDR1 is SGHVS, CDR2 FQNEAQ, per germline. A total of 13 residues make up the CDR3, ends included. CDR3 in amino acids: CASSYGGTDTAYS.

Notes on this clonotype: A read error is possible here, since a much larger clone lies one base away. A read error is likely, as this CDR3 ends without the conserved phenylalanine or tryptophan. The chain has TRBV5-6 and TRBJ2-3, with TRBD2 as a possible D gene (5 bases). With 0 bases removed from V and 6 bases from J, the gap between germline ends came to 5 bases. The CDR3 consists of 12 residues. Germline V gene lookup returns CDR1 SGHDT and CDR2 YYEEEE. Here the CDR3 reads CASSLGEDTQYL. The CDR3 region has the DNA TGTGCCAGCAGCTTGGGGGAGGATACGCAGTATCTT.

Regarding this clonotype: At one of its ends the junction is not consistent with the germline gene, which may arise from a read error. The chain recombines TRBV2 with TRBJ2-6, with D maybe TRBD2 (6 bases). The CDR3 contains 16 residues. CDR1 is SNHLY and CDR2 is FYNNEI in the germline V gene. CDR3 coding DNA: TGTGCCAGCGGCGACGGGGGTAGCTACGGGGAGAACTTTCTGACATTC. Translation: CASGDGGSYGENFLTF.

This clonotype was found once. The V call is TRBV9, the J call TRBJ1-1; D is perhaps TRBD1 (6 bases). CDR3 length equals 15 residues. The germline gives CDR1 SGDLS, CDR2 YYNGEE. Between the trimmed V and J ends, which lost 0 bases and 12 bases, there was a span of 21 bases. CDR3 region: CASSVGQRGNAQSFF. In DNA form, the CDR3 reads TGTGCCAGCAGCGTAGGACAGAGGGGGAACGCTCAGTCTTTCTTT.

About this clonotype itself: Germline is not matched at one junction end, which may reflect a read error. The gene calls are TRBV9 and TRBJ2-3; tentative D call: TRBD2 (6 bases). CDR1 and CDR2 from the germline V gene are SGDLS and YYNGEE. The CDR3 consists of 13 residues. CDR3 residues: CASSEEGGTTESF. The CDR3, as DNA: TGTGCCAGCAGCGAGGAGGGCGGGACCACTGAATCTTTT. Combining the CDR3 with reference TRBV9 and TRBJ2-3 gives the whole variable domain DSGVTQTPKHLITATGQRVTLRCSPRSGDLSVYWYQQSLDQGLQFLIQYYNGEERAKGNILERFSAQQFPDLHSELNLSSLELGDSALYFCASSEEGGTTESFGPGTRLTVL.

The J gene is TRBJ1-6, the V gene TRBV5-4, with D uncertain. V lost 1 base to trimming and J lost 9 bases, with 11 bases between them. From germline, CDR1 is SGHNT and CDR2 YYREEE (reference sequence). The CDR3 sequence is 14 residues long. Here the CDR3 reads CASSLTSLLSPLHF. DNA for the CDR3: TGTGCCAGCAGCTTGACTAGCTTACTTTCACCCCTCCACTTT.

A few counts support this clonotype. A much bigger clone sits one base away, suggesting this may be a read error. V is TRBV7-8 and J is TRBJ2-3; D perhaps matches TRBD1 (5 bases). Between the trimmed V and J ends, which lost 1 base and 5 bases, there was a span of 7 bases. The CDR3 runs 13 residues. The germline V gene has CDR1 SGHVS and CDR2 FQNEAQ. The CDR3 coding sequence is TGTGCCAGCAGCTTAGGGGGCAGAGATACGCAGTATTTT. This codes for CASSLGGRDTQYF.

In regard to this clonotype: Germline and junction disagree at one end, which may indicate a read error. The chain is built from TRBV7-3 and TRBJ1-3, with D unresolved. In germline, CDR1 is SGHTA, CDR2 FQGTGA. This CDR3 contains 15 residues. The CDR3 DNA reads TGTGCCAGCAGCTTGGATCGCTGTAGTGGAAACTCCATATATTTT. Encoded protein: CASSLDRCSGNSIYF.